This paragraph reports one T cell receptor beta chain. Its antigen is still unknown. Per the germline V gene, CDR1 is DFQATT and CDR2 is SNEGSKA (reference sequence). The V and J ends lost 1 base and 6 bases respectively, with 10 bases between them. CDR3 length equals 13 residues. The data belong to a study of CD8 T cells in ankylosing spondylitis. Study results and caveats: Disease-associated clones were reportedly significantly overrepresented in matched ankylosing spondylitis synovial fluid.

TCRdb re-derived calls from the 5' RACE reads in MiXCR, one entry per CDR3 protein. The sample lists some 140,000 distinct CDR3 sequences; 6.5% to 8.5% were seen once. The receptor's source is a male donor with ankylosing spondylitis. J is TRBJ2-4 and V is TRBV20-1; D is ambiguous. The sample taken for sequencing was synovial fluid, either unsorted or a sorted T cell fraction (not recorded which). CDR3 sequence reads: CSARGPWGNIQYF. In DNA, the CDR3 is TGCAGTGCTAGAGGCCCTTGGGGAAACATTCAGTACTTC.